The 11 T cell receptor beta chains listed next were all sequenced from one sample in a study of OX40 agonist ivuxolimab in advanced cancers. Data came from immunoSEQ multiplex PCR; TCRdb stores just in-frame clones and leaves some out. Among about 68,000 clones listed, approximately 82% were seen once. Here the sequenced sample was CD4+ or CD8+ T cells sorted from blood, taken in a trial of the OX40 agonist ivuxolimab. The receptors shown here come from an adult with an advanced solid tumor such as melanoma, head and neck, liver or kidney cancer.

The V and J genes are TRBV6-1 and TRBJ1-5; the D is unclear. This CDR3 is 13 amino acids long. Trimming took off 4 bases at V and 4 bases at J, with 8 bases between the two ends. Germline V CDR1 and CDR2: MNHNS, SASEGT. For the CDR3, the DNA is TGTGCCAGCAGTGTGGCTGAAAATCAGCCCCAGCATTTT. Its protein product is CASSVAENQPQHF.

The V gene is TRBV11-3, the J gene TRBJ2-7, with 9 nucleotides matching TRBD2. The V and J ends lost 5 bases and 4 bases, in that order; junction bases with no gene match: 12. This CDR3 is 16 amino acids long. Germline V gene lookup returns CDR1 SGHNT and CDR2 YENEEA. Here the CDR3 reads CASSTAGGLDYYEQYF. CDR3 coding DNA: TGTGCCAGCAGCACCGCGGGGGGGCTAGACTATTACGAGCAGTACTTC. Together with reference TRBV11-3 and TRBJ2-7, the CDR3 gives the full variable domain: EAGVVQSPRYKIIEKKQPVAFWCNPISGHNTLYWYLQNLGQGPELLIRYENEEAVDDSQLPKDRFSAERLKGVDSTLKIQPAELGDSAVYLCASSTAGGLDYYEQYFGPGTRLTVT.

This clone was recorded once. The V and J genes are TRBV18 and TRBJ1-1, with 11 bases identical to TRBD1. The CDR3 has 15 amino acids. Germline V lookup: CDR1 KGHSH, CDR2 LQKENI. V shed 7 bases, J shed 11 bases, and the junction held 15 bases outside the gene matches. In DNA form, the CDR3 reads TGTGCCAGCTGCAGAACACCGGGACAGGGGGATGTGGCTTTCTTT. It is translated as CASCRTPGQGDVAFF.

This clone is a singleton in its sample. The chain employs TRBV7-8 and TRBJ2-7; D gene unclear. Germline CDR1 and CDR2: SGHVS and FQNEAQ. Between the trimmed V and J ends, which lost 1 base and 7 bases, there was a span of 8 bases. CDR3 length: 12 amino acids. DNA for the CDR3: TGTGCCAGCAGCTTAGTGTCCGGGGAGCAGTACTTC. Translation: CASSLVSGEQYF.

This clone has a single count. The chain couples TRBV7-3 to TRBJ2-3, with D perhaps matching TRBD1 (5 bases). This CDR3 is built from 14 residues. V shed 5 bases and J shed 2 bases, with 11 bases lying between them. Germline V lookup: CDR1 SGHTA, CDR2 FQGTGA. The CDR3 region is CASSDTGTTDTQYF. The DNA for the CDR3 is TGTGCCAGCAGCGATACAGGCACCACAGATACGCAGTATTTT. Full variable domain (rest looked up from reference TRBV7-3 and TRBJ2-3): GAGVSQTPSNKVTEKGKYVELRCDPISGHTALYWYRQSLGQGPEFLIYFQGTGAADDSGLPNDRFFAVRPEGSVSTLKIQRTERGDSAVYLCASSDTGTTDTQYFGPGTRLTVL.

In DNA form, the CDR3 reads TGTGCCACCAGCAGGAACCGGGTCCCGGGGGCCAATGAGCAGTTCTTC. Translation gives CATSRNRVPGANEQFF. The chain carries TRBV15 and TRBJ2-1, with D possibly called TRBD1 or TRBD2 (6 bases each). V dropped 3 bases and J dropped 6 bases, with 18 bases sitting between them. Germline V gene sequence: CDR1 LNHNV, CDR2 YYDKDF (reference sequence). CDR3 length: 16 amino acids. Combining the CDR3 with reference TRBV15 and TRBJ2-1 gives the whole variable domain DAMVIQNPRYQVTQFGKPVTLSCSQTLNHNVMYWYQQKSSQAPKLLFHYYDKDFNNEADTPDNFQSRRPNTSFCFLDIRSPGLGDTAMYLCATSRNRVPGANEQFFGPGTRLTVL.

The rearrangement joins TRBV27 to TRBJ2-1; 11 nucleotides line up with TRBD2. Germline V lookup: CDR1 MNHEY, CDR2 SMNVEV (reference sequence). The CDR3 has 13 amino acids. Trimming took 6 bases from V and 15 from J; bases not matched to a gene: 10. The CDR3 is CASRGLAAPRWFF. As DNA, the CDR3 is TGTGCCAGCAGGGGACTAGCGGCCCCTCGGTGGTTCTTC.

This clone showed up just once. The DNA of the CDR3 is TGTGCCATCAGTGGAGGGGCCTTCTACAATGAGCAGTTCTTC. It is translated as CAISGGAFYNEQFF. The chain is built from TRBV10-3 and TRBJ2-1; D is tentatively TRBD1 or TRBD2 (5 bases each). Trimming left V 4 bases short and J 3 bases short, with 10 bases between. This CDR3 has 14 amino acids. Germline-derived CDR1 and CDR2 are ENHRY and SYGVKD.

The rearrangement joins TRBV11-3 to TRBJ1-1, with unresolved D. Trimming removed 2 bases at V and 0 bases at J, with 10 bases between. Germline values: CDR1 SGHNT, CDR2 YENEEA. There are 15 residues in the CDR3. The CDR3 DNA is TGTGCCAGCAGCTTAAGATACGGAATGAACACTGAAGCTTTCTTT. It codes for CASSLRYGMNTEAFF.

In this sample, this clone turned up a few times. V is TRBV18 and J is TRBJ2-7; TRBD1 matches at 7 bases. Germline CDR1 and CDR2: KGHSH and LQKENI. CDR3 length equals 13 residues. V lost 4 bases and J lost 5; bases outside the gene matches: 5. This CDR3 is CASSLDREDEQYF. The CDR3 coding sequence is TGTGCCAGCTCACTCGACAGGGAAGACGAGCAGTACTTC.

The chain employs TRBV5-1 and TRBJ2-5, with 13 nucleotides matching TRBD2. Germline lookup yields CDR1 SGHRS and CDR2 YFSETQ. V lost 4 bases, J lost 5 bases, and 8 bases stayed unmatched. The CDR3 spans 16 residues. CDR3 in DNA: TGCGCCAGCAGCCCCTGGACTAGCGGGAGTTCCGAGACCCAGTACTTC. The encoded protein is CASSPWTSGSSETQYF. The entire variable domain, with the rest obtained from reference TRBV5-1 and TRBJ2-5, is as follows: KAGVTQTPRYLIKTRGQQVTLSCSPISGHRSVSWYQQTPGQGLQFLFEYFSETQRNKGNFPGRFSGRQFSNSRSEMNVSTLELGDSALYLCASSPWTSGSSETQYFGPGTRLLVL.